This is a list of T cell receptor beta chains from one sample in a study of T-cell memory formation after mild COVID-19. A single record per CDR3 protein comes from TCRdb applying MiXCR to the 5' RACE reads. The sample yields 560,000 or so distinct CDR3 sequences, roughly 17% seen once. The specimen was PBMCs or a T cell subset sorted from them (not recorded which). Receptor source: an adult woman who had mild COVID-19 (a few samples of this study predate the infection). Cell type and time point are not known. Each CDR3 is given with its conserved first and last residue. Fields, in order: CDR3 protein, J gene, V gene.

CASTRFGNYGYTF | TRBJ1-2 | TRBV28
CSVRWMNTEAFF | TRBJ1-1 | TRBV29-1
CASRAQGSGQETQYF | TRBJ2-5 | TRBV6-2/TRBV6-3
CASSFLSGASTDTQYF | TRBJ2-3 | TRBV3-1
CSAPGLAGGPHEQFF | TRBJ2-1 | TRBV20-1
CASRTRGSGADTQYF | TRBJ2-3 | TRBV19
CASSPTGTYEQYF | TRBJ2-7 | TRBV18
CASSQDRGGGETQYF | TRBJ2-5 | TRBV4-1
CASRGGGPSYEQYF | TRBJ2-7 | TRBV12-3/TRBV12-4
CASSQALGERELFF | TRBJ2-2 | TRBV4-2
CASSSTPGLPTVSYEQYF | TRBJ2-7 | TRBV7-6
CSVVRLGQGLNTEAFF | TRBJ1-1 | TRBV29-1
CASSHPIGTSGFRSYNEQFF | TRBJ2-1 | TRBV4-1
CATSGREQIMNTEAFF | TRBJ1-1 | TRBV24-1
CASSLSQTYEQYF | TRBJ2-7 | TRBV7-2
CASSPQGGFVYGANVLTF | TRBJ2-6 | TRBV7-2
CASSAFKDNQETQYF | TRBJ2-5 | TRBV9
CASRNQGRQAFF | TRBJ1-1 | TRBV7-2
CASSYSEDHGFNSPLHF | TRBJ1-6 | TRBV6-6
CSGQQGTGYTF | TRBJ1-2 | TRBV20-1
CATSDLKGIASAGTDTQYF | TRBJ2-3 | TRBV24-1
CAWIGSYRGQGRETQYF | TRBJ2-5 | TRBV30
CAWCRNRGRTDTQYF | TRBJ2-3 | TRBV30
CASSRPTSFLETQYF | TRBJ2-5 | TRBV5-8
CASSPLLGGTGELFF | TRBJ2-2 | TRBV9
CASSGLAGTNEQFF | TRBJ2-1 | TRBV5-6
CASSGGQVNQPQHF | TRBJ1-5 | TRBV12-3/TRBV12-4
CASRLTGTNEQFF | TRBJ2-1 | TRBV6-2/TRBV6-3
CASSVASGDTDTQYF | TRBJ2-3 | TRBV2
CASSVDSKEPDTGELFF | TRBJ2-2 | TRBV2
CASSLVPRPPYEQYF | TRBJ2-7 | TRBV5-1
CASSLDGVSGTEAFF | TRBJ1-1 | TRBV12-3/TRBV12-4
CASSQGLSGRAEGPRETQYF | TRBJ2-5 | TRBV4-3
CASTRGQGLYTEAFF | TRBJ1-1 | TRBV12-3/TRBV12-4
CASGSPGTSGTLGTDTQYF | TRBJ2-3 | TRBV5-6
CAWSRQGRNEQFF | TRBJ2-1 | TRBV30
CASSQTSGDTDTQYF | TRBJ2-3 | TRBV7-9
CSADATQGSSYEQYF | TRBJ2-7 | TRBV20-1
CASSFELAEETQYF | TRBJ2-5 | TRBV7-9
CSARSASASYNEQFF | TRBJ2-1 | TRBV20-1
CSAYVAGYYGYTF | TRBJ1-2 | TRBV20-1